Listed below are T cell receptor beta chains from one sample, sequenced in a study of blood T cell repertoires in COVID-19. Repertoires were generated with immunoSEQ multiplex PCR, while TCRdb's copy carries only in-frame clones and drops some. The repertoire holds 250,000 or so clones, with over 80% as singletons. Sequences were obtained from PBMCs or T cells enriched from blood (not recorded which). These receptor sequences come from a man in his fifties who had been exposed to COVID-19. CDR3s include the opening cysteine and the closing phenylalanine or tryptophan. A D gene is named only where the DNA matches it firmly. Only some rows state a clone size, as once, few, many or a class for expanded clones.

.	TRBJ1-2	TRBV5-1	.	TGCGCCAGCAGCTTGGAGGACAGCCGCTATGGCTACACCTTC	CASSLEDSRYGYTF
.	TRBJ2-3	TRBV5-1	.	TGCGCCAGCAGCTTGGAATACACAGATACGCAGTATTTT	CASSLEYTDTQYF
.	TRBJ2-3	TRBV19	.	TGTGCCAGTAGTATAGATCCGTTCAGGGAAGACACAGATACGCAGTATTTT	CASSIDPFREDTDTQYF
.	TRBJ1-2	TRBV9	TRBD1	TGTGCCAGCAGCCCAGGGACAGGGCGCTATGGCTACACCTTC	CASSPGTGRYGYTF
.	TRBJ1-1	TRBV7-8	TRBD1	TGTGCCAGCAGCTTTTCTCTCACAGGGGGCCACACTGAAGCTTTCTTT	CASSFSLTGGHTEAFF
.	TRBJ2-7	TRBV5-1	.	TGCGCCAGCAGCTCGGACAGCTCCTACGAGCAGTACTTC	CASSSDSSYEQYF
few	TRBJ1-1	TRBV19	.	TGTGCCAGTAGTATCGGGGTGAGAACTGAAGCTTTCTTT	CASSIGVRTEAFF
.	TRBJ2-5	TRBV2	.	TGTGCCAGCAGAGGGGAGGCAGAGACCCAGTACTTC	CASRGEAETQYF
.	TRBJ2-3	TRBV10-3	.	TGTGCCATCAGTGAGTCAGGTAGCGCCACTAGCACAGATACGCAGTATTTT	CAISESGSATSTDTQYF
.	TRBJ2-7	TRBV28	TRBD1	TGTGCCAGCAGTCAATTCGACAGGGGGTACGAGCAGTACTTC	CASSQFDRGYEQYF
.	TRBJ1-2	TRBV5-4	.	TGTGCCAGCAGCCTTGGGAGGACAAATCGTAACTATGGCTACACCTTC	CASSLGRTNRNYGYTF
.	TRBJ2-3	TRBV5-6	.	TGTGCCAGCAGCTTGAAGGGGGGGCAAGATACGCAGTATTTT	CASSLKGGQDTQYF
.	TRBJ1-1	TRBV18	.	TGTGCCAGCTCACCCCTTCAACAGAACACTGAAGCTTTCTTT	CASSPLQQNTEAFF
.	TRBJ1-6	TRBV7-8	.	TGTGCCAGCAGCTCTCCAACGACCCAGGGAATGAATTCACCCCTCCACTTT	CASSSPTTQGMNSPLHF
once	TRBJ1-1	TRBV7-2	.	TGTGCCAGCAGCTTAGTCCAGGGGTTCACTGAAGCTTTCTTT	CASSLVQGFTEAFF
.	TRBJ2-5	TRBV15	TRBD1	TGTGCCACCAGCCTTTACCGGACAGGCGCAGAGACCCAGTACTTC	CATSLYRTGAETQYF
.	TRBJ2-3	TRBV28	TRBD2	TGTGCCAGCAGGGCCAGCGGGGGAGGTACGCAGTATTTT	CASRASGGGTQYF
once	TRBJ2-3	TRBV4-1	TRBD1	TGCGCCAGCAGCCAACAACAGGGGTCTCGAGATACGCAGTATTTT	CASSQQQGSRDTQYF
few	TRBJ2-5	TRBV6-5	.	TGTGCCAGCAGTTACGAAGCCCAGCGAGAGACCCAGTACTTC	CASSYEAQRETQYF
once	TRBJ2-1	TRBV6-5	.	TGTGCCACAGAAACAGGGCCCAGCTCCTACAATGAGCAGTTCTTC	CATETGPSSYNEQFF
.	TRBJ1-5	TRBV5-1	TRBD1	TGCGCCAGCAGCGTGGGATCCGGGACAGGGGGTCAGCCCCAGCATTTT	CASSVGSGTGGQPQHF
.	TRBJ2-1	TRBV2	TRBD1	TGTGCCAGCAGTGAATCGGTACAGGGGGCGTTAGATGAGCAGTTCTTC	CASSESVQGALDEQFF
.	TRBJ2-7	TRBV19	.	TGTGCCAGTAGTATAGGTTGGGGGCTTCACTCCTACGAGCAGTACTTC	CASSIGWGLHSYEQYF
.	TRBJ1-5	TRBV2	TRBD1	TGTGCCAGCAACGTACAGGGGGCAGATCAGCCCCAGCATTTT	CASNVQGADQPQHF
.	TRBJ1-5	TRBV18	TRBD1	TGTGCCAGCTCTACCAGGACAGGGGGCGGCAATCAGCCCCAGCATTTT	CASSTRTGGGNQPQHF
.	TRBJ1-2	TRBV27	.	TGTGCCAGCAGTTTCTTGATTCAAGGCGGGGCGCGAGGGGCTAACTATGGCTACACCTTC	CASSFLIQGGARGANYGYTF
.	TRBJ2-2	TRBV5-1	.	TGCGCCAGCAGCTTGGAGTCAGGGCATAACACCGGGGAGCTGTTTTTT	CASSLESGHNTGELFF
.	TRBJ1-6	TRBV27	.	TGTGCCAGCAGTCCAATTCAGATGCGGAATTCACCCCTCCACTTT	CASSPIQMRNSPLHF
.	TRBJ1-1	TRBV2	.	TGTGCCAGCAGTGTTGCGGGACGGCGGCTCGTAGGCACTGAAGCTTTCTTT	CASSVAGRRLVGTEAFF
.	TRBJ2-1	TRBV21-1	.	TGTGCCAGCAGCAAAAGACAGGGAGTACACAATGAGCAGTTCTTC	CASSKRQGVHNEQFF
.	TRBJ2-3	TRBV3-1/TRBV3-2	.	TGTGCCAGCAGCCAAGATCGAGCTACGCAGTATTTT	CASSQDRATQYF
.	TRBJ1-3	TRBV6-5	.	TGTGCCAGCAAAATACAGGTAGCTGGAAACACCATATATTTT	CASKIQVAGNTIYF
once	TRBJ2-1	TRBV7-9	TRBD1	TGTGCCAGCAGCTGGGACAGGGGGTCCTACAATGAGCAGTTCTTC	CASSWDRGSYNEQFF
.	TRBJ1-1	TRBV5-1	.	TGCGCCAGCAGCCAAGAGCTGAACACTGAAGCTTTCTTT	CASSQELNTEAFF
once	TRBJ2-5	TRBV4-1	.	TGCGCCAGCAGCCAAGGGCTAGCGCAGACCCAGTACTTC	CASSQGLAQTQYF
.	TRBJ2-5	TRBV28	.	TGTGCCAGCAGCCCCGGGTCCATCTGGGAGACCCAGTACTTC	CASSPGSIWETQYF
.	TRBJ2-7	TRBV4-2	.	TGTGCCAGCAGCCAAGACATAGCCGTCGCGGGGTTCTCCTACGAGCAGTACTTC	CASSQDIAVAGFSYEQYF